This T cell receptor beta chain was identified during a study of blood T cell dynamics during melanoma immunotherapy. On the study more broadly: Metastatic melanoma patients received first-line pembrolizumab or nivolumab plus ipilimumab. Study observations and caveats: Whether repertoire-driving clones were melanoma-specific could not be determined.

The V gene's germline CDR1 is MNHNY and CDR2 SVGAGI (reference sequence). V lost 4 bases, J lost 0 bases, and 10 bases lay in between. The CDR3 is made up of 15 amino acids. A fixed DNA input of 350 ng was used per bulk PBMC sample. Only in-frame clones appear in the TCRdb table, and some are missing; sequencing was by immunoSEQ multiplex PCR. The sample has approximately 9,600 clones; about 88% are singletons. Regarding this clone: As yet, its antigen is unknown.

The time point here: pre-treatment baseline. Blood was drawn before treatment and at week 3 after checkpoint blockade. V is TRBV6-6 and J is TRBJ1-3; D remains ambiguous. The sequencing used blood, collected from a patient treated with checkpoint blockade. This sequence was found in a human donor with melanoma. The CDR3: CASSSPDFSGNTIYF. CDR3 nucleotides: TGTGCCAGCAGTTCGCCAGACTTCTCTGGAAACACCATATATTTT.